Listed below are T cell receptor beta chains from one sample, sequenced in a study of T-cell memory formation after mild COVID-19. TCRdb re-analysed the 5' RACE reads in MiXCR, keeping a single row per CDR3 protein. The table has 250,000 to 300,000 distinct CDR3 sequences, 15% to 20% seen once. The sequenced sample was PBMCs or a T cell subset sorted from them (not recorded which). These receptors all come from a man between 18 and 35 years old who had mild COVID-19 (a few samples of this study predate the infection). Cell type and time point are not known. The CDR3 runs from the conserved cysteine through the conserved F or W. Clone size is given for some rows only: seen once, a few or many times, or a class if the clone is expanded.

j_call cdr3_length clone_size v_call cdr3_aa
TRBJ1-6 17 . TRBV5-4 CASSLGGLSSYNSPLHF
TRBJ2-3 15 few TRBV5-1 CASRPGTVSTDTQYF
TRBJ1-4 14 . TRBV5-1 CASSPEVAFENLFF
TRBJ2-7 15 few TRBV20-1 CSARDSRTPSYEQYF
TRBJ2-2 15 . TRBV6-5 CASSYLRTSTGELFF
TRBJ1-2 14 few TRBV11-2 CASRLDHTNYGYTF
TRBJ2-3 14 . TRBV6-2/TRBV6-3 CASSYQQGTDTQYF
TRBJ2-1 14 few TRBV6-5 CASRMQGVNNEQFF
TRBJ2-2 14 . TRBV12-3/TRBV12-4 CASRRTGGTGELFF
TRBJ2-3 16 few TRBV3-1 CASSSGLAGRTDTQYF
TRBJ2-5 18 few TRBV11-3 CASSLVAATGTVQETQYF
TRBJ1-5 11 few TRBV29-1 CSPLRDQPQHF
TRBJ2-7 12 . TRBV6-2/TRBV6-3 CASRLRTYEQYF
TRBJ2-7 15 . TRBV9 CASSVGDRGYHEQYF
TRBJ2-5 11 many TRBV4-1 CASSQEETQYF
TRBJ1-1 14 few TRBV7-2 CASNGAGGHTEAFF
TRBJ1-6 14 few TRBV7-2 CASSWQGAYSPLHF
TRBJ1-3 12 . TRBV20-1 CSARDGRNTIYF
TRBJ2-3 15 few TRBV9 CASSPRLAGSGTQYF
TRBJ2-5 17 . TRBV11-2 CASSQAYERIFGETQYF
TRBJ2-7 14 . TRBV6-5 CASSYLRDTYEQYF
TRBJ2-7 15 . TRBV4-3 CASSLWRGAHYEQYF
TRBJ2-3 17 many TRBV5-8 CASSSSGGPERTDTQYF
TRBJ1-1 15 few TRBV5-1 CARGKGQPGSTEAFF
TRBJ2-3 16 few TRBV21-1 CASSRGKNPLTDTQYF
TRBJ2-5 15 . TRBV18 CASSRSRGAVETQYF
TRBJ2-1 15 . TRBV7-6 CASSLEAGPGNEQFF
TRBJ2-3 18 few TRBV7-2 CASSLPMVYGGDLNTQYF
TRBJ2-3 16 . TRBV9 CASSVAVAGAADTQYF
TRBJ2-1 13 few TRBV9 CASSVSGVNEQFF
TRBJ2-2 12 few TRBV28 CASRQGAGELFF
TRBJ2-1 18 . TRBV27 CASSTRTVTIFPYNEQFF
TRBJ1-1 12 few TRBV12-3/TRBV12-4 CASSLWTAEAFF
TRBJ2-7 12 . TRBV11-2 CASSPTGLEQYF
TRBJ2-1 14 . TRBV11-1 CASSLGWGSNEQFF
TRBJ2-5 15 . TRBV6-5 CASSYLGGVQETQYF
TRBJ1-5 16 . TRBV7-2 CASSLTRWGQGQPQHF
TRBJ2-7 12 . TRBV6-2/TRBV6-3 CASQTLGSEQYF
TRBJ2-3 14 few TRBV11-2 CASSFLGGGDTQYF
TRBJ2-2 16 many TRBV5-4 CAVTGAELSSPGELFF
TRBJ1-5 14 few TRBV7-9 CASSAPGWGQPQHF
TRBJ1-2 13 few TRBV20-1 CSVITGENYGYTF